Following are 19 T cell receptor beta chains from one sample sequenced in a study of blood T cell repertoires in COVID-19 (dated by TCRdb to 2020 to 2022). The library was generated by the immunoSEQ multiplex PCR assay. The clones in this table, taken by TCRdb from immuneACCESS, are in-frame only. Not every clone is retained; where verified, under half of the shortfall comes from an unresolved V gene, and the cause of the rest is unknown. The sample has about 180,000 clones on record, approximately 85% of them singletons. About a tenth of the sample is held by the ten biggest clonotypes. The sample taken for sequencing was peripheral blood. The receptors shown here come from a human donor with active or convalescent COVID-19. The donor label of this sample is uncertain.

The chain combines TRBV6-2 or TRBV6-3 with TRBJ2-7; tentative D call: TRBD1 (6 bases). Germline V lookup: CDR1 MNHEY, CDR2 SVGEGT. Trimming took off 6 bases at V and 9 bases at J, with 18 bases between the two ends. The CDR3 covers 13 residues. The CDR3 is CASSPPTGTGQYF. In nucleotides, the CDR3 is TGTGCCAGCAGCCCACCTACAGGGACGGGGCAGTACTTC.

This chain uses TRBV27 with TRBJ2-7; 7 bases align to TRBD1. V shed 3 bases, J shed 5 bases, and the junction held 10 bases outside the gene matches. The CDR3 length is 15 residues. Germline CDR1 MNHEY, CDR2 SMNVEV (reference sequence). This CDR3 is CASSFNFRQGNEQYF. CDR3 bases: TGTGCCAGCAGTTTTAATTTCCGACAGGGCAACGAGCAGTACTTC.

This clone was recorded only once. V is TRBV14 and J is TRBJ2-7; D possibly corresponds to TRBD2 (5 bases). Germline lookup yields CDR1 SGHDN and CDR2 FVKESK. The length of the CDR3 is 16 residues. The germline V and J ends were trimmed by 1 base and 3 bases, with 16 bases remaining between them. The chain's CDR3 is CASSQGRGRGYYEQYF. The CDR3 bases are TGTGCCAGCAGCCAAGGGCGTGGACGGGGATACTACGAGCAGTACTTC. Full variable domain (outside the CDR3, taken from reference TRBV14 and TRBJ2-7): EAGVTQFPSHSVIEKGQTVTLRCDPISGHDNLYWYRRVMGKEIKFLLHFVKESKQDESGMPNNRFLAERTGGTYSTLKVQPAELEDSGVYFCASSQGRGRGYYEQYFGPGTRLTVT.

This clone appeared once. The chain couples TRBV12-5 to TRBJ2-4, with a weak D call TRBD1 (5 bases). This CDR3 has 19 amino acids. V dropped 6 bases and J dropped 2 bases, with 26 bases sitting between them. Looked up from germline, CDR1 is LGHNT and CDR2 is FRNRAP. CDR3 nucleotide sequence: TGTGCTAGTGGACCCCATCCGACAGATCAGTATATATCCAAAAACATTCAGTACTTC. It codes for CASGPHPTDQYISKNIQYF.

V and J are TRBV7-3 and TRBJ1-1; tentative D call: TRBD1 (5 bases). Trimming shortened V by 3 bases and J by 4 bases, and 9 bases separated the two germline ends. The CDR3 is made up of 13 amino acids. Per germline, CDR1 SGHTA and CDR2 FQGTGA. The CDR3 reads CASSLSGPTEAFF. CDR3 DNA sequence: TGTGCCAGCAGCTTGTCAGGGCCCACTGAAGCTTTCTTT.

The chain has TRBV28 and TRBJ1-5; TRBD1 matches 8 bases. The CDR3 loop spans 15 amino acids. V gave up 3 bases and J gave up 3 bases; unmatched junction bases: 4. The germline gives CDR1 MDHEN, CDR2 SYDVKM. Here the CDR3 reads CASSFSGGFNQPQHF. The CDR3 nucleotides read TGTGCCAGCAGTTTTTCAGGGGGCTTCAATCAGCCCCAGCATTTT.

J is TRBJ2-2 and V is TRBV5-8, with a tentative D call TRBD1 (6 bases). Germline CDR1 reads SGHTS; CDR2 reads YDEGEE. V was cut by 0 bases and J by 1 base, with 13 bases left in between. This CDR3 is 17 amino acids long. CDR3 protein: CASSLVSGHRNTGELFF. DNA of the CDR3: TGTGCCAGCAGCTTGGTGTCGGGACACCGGAACACCGGGGAGCTGTTTTTT.

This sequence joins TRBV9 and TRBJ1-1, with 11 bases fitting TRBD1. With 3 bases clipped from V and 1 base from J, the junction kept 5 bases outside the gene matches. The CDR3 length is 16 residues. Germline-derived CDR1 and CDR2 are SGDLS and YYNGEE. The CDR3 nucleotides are TGTGCCAGCAGCGCGGGACAGGGGGATTGGAACACTGAAGCTTTCTTT. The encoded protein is CASSAGQGDWNTEAFF.

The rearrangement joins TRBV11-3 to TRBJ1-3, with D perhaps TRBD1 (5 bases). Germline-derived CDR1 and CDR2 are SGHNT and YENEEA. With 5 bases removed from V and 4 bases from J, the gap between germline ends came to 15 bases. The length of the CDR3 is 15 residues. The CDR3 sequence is CASSQAGGSGNTIYF. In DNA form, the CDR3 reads TGTGCCAGCAGCCAGGCGGGGGGATCCGGAAACACCATATATTTT. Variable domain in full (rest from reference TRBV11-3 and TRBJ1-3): EAGVVQSPRYKIIEKKQPVAFWCNPISGHNTLYWYLQNLGQGPELLIRYENEEAVDDSQLPKDRFSAERLKGVDSTLKIQPAELGDSAVYLCASSQAGGSGNTIYFGEGSWLTVV.

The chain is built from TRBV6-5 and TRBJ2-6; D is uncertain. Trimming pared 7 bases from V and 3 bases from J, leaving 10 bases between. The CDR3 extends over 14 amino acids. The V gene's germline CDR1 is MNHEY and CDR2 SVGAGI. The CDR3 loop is CASTVSFGANVLTF. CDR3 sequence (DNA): TGTGCCAGCACCGTCTCCTTTGGGGCCAACGTCCTGACTTTC.

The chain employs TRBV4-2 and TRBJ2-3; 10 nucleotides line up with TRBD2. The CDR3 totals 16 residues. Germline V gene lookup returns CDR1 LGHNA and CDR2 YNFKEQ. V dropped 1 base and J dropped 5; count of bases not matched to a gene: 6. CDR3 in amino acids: CASSQGITSGIDTQYF. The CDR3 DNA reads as TGTGCCAGCAGCCAAGGGATAACTAGCGGGATAGATACGCAGTATTTT.

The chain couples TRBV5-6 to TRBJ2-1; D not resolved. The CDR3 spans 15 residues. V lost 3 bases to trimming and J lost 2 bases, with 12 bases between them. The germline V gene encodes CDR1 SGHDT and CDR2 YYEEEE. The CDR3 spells CASSSLRLAYNEQFF. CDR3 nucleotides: TGTGCCAGCAGCTCCTTGAGGCTGGCCTACAATGAGCAGTTCTTC.

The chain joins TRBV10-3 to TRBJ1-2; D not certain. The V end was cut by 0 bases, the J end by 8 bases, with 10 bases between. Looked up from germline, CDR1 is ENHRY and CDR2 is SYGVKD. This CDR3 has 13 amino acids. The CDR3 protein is CAISESDPGGYTF. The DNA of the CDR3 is TGTGCCATCAGTGAGTCGGATCCGGGAGGCTACACCTTC.

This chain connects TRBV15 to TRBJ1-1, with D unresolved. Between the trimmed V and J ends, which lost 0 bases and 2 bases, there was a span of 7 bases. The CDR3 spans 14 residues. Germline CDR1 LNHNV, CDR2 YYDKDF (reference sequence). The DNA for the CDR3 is TGTGCCACCAGCAGAGATACGGTAAACACTGAAGCTTTCTTT. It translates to CATSRDTVNTEAFF.

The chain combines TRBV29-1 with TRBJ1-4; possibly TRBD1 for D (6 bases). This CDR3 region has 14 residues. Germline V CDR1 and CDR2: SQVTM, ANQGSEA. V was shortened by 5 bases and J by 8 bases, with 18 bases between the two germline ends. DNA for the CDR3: TGCAGCGTTCCGAAGCAGGGGTCCTACGAAAAACTGTTTTTT. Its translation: CSVPKQGSYEKLFF. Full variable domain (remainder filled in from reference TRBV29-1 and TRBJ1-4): SAVISQKPSRDICQRGTSLTIQCQVDSQVTMMFWYRQQPGQSLTLIATANQGSEATYESGFVIDKFPISRPNLTFSTLTVSNMSPEDSSIYLCSVPKQGSYEKLFFGSGTQLSVL.

The CDR3 loop reads CASRQGQGANYGYTF. The CDR3 nucleotides read TGTGCCAGCAGGCAGGGACAGGGGGCTAACTATGGCTACACCTTC. V usage is TRBV2 and J usage is TRBJ1-2; 11 nucleotides agree with TRBD1. CDR3 size: 15 residues. The V gene end was trimmed by 6 bases and the J gene end by 0 bases; junction bases not matched to a gene: 3. Germline lookup yields CDR1 SNHLY and CDR2 FYNNEI.

The CDR3 loop reads CASSRTGYEQYF. The CDR3 region has the DNA TGTGCCAGCAGCAGGACAGGATACGAGCAGTACTTC. V and J are TRBV28 and TRBJ2-7; 7 bases map to TRBD1. This CDR3 region has 12 residues. The V gene's germline CDR1 is MDHEN and CDR2 SYDVKM. J was trimmed by 4 bases and V by 6 bases; bases with no gene match: 3.

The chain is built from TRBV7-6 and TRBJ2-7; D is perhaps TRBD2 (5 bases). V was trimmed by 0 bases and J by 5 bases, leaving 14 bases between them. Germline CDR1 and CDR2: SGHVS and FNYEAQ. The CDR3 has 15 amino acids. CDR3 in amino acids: CASSLAGSGSDEQYF. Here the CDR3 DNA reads TGTGCCAGCAGCTTAGCGGGGTCGGGGTCCGACGAGCAGTACTTC.

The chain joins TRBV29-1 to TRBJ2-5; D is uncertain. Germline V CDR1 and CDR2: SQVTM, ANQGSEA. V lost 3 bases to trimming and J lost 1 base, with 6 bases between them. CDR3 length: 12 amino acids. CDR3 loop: CSVDSAQETQYF. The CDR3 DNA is TGCAGCGTTGACAGCGCCCAAGAGACCCAGTACTTC.